This T cell receptor (beta chain) is from a study of blood T cell repertoires in COVID-19. Germline V gene sequence: CDR1 SGHTA, CDR2 FQGNSA. There are 12 residues in the CDR3. V was cut by 3 bases and J by 5 bases, with 8 bases left in between. Sequencing was performed with immunoSEQ multiplex PCR; in TCRdb, only in-frame clones are kept and a portion is missing. Altogether 400,000 to 550,000 clones are present, roughly 87% being singletons, with the ten largest covering around 1.8%. Sequencing was carried out using PBMCs or T cells enriched from blood (not recorded which). The chain has TRBV7-2 and TRBJ2-7; D unresolved. The source of this sequence is a woman between 18 and 29 years old with acute COVID-19. This CDR3 reads CASSFYTDEQYF. The CDR3 DNA reads as TGTGCCAGCAGCTTTTACACAGACGAGCAGTACTTC. The entire variable domain, with the rest obtained from reference TRBV7-2 and TRBJ2-7, is as follows: GAGVSQSPSNKVTEKGKDVELRCDPISGHTALYWYRQSLGQGLEFLIYFQGNSAPDKSGLPSDRFSAERTGGSVSTLTIQRTQQEDSAVYLCASSFYTDEQYFGPGTRLTVT.